This T cell receptor beta chain originates from a study of T cells in Graves' hyperthyroidism and ophthalmopathy. Study context: Before treatment of any kind, peripheral blood was taken at initial diagnosis.

Germline lookup yields CDR1 ENHRY and CDR2 SYGVKD. Trimming shortened V by 8 bases and J by 4 bases, and 11 bases separated the two germline ends. The CDR3 contains 12 residues. Amplification targeted TCR beta CDR3 regions from RNA transcripts. TCR CDR3 underwent first-round RT-PCR with the HTBI primer set. TCRdb re-analysed the multiplex PCR reads in MiXCR, keeping a single row per CDR3 protein. Among hundreds of thousands of distinct CDR3 sequences listed, less than 15% were seen once. V usage is TRBV10-3 and J usage is TRBJ1-2, with a weak D call TRBD1 (6 bases). The TCR comes from a woman aged 18-35 years with Graves' hyperthyroidism. The sequencing input was blood. CDR3 residues: CAIQGTPYGYTF. In nucleotides, the CDR3 is TGTGCCATCCAGGGGACCCCCTATGGCTACACCTTC.